The 18 T cell receptor beta chains listed next were all sequenced from one sample in a study of shared clonotypes between healthy human individuals. Naive CD8 cells comprised CD45RO-negative, CCR7-positively selected cells, excluding terminally differentiated effector memory CD45RA+ cells. Sequencing used immunoSEQ multiplex PCR; TCRdb keeps in-frame clones, though not all of them. The sample carries around 1.9 million clones, 90% to 95% recorded once. Sequencing was performed on naive CD8+ T cells from PBMCs. The receptors were sampled from a young man in good health. Some clones in this sample may be carry-over from other donors' samples.

The chain has TRBV7-8 and TRBJ2-7; D gene uncertain. V was cut by 5 bases and J by 0 bases, with 11 bases left in between. The germline V gene has CDR1 SGHVS and CDR2 FQNEAQ. This CDR3 has 14 amino acids. CDR3 nucleotide sequence: TGTGCCAGCAGCCCTGCCAGTAGCTCCTACGAGCAGTACTTC. It is translated as CASSPASSSYEQYF.

This chain uses TRBV9 with TRBJ1-3, with TRBD1 matching 9 bases. CDR3 length equals 16 residues. Trimming took 3 bases from V and 4 from J; bases not matched to a gene: 8. Germline loops: CDR1 SGDLS, CDR2 YYNGEE. This chain's CDR3 is CASSANRGQGGNTIYF. CDR3 nucleotide sequence: TGTGCCAGCAGCGCCAACCGGGGACAGGGCGGAAACACCATATATTTT. The full variable domain, completed using reference TRBV9 and TRBJ1-3, is DSGVTQTPKHLITATGQRVTLRCSPRSGDLSVYWYQQSLDQGLQFLIQYYNGEERAKGNILERFSAQQFPDLHSELNLSSLELGDSALYFCASSANRGQGGNTIYFGEGSWLTVV.

The chain joins TRBV19 to TRBJ1-4, with D unresolved. Per the germline V gene, CDR1 is LNHDA and CDR2 is SQIVND (reference sequence). Trimming removed 3 bases from V and 7 bases from J, with 12 bases in between. The CDR3 sequence is 14 residues long. CDR3 protein: CASSIAVRGEKLFF. CDR3 sequence (DNA): TGTGCCAGTAGTATTGCGGTCCGGGGTGAAAAACTGTTTTTT.

The J gene is TRBJ2-5, the V gene TRBV11-2; no clear D gene. The better agreement between TRBJ2-7 and the DNA end casts doubt on the J call. Germline V gene lookup returns CDR1 SGHAT and CDR2 FQNNGV. The CDR3 spans 14 residues. The CDR3 sequence: CASSLGRGPFEQYF. The CDR3 DNA reads TGTGCCAGCAGCTTAGGACGCGGACCCTTCGAGCAGTACTTC.

The chain is built from TRBV6-1 and TRBJ1-3; D gene uncertain. V was pared by 1 base and J by 4 bases, with 11 bases between. CDR1 and CDR2 from the germline V gene are MNHNS and SASEGT. The CDR3 consists of 15 residues. The CDR3 sequence is CASSEVPGSGNTIYF. The CDR3 nucleotides are TGTGCCAGCAGTGAAGTCCCGGGCTCCGGAAACACCATATATTTT.

The chain couples TRBV7-9 to TRBJ2-2; possibly TRBD2 for D (5 bases). In germline, CDR1 is SEHNR, CDR2 FQNEAQ (reference sequence). The CDR3 has 14 amino acids. The V gene lost 4 bases and the J gene lost 8 bases, with 14 bases spanning the gap. This CDR3 is CASSSPDSRGELFF. The CDR3, as DNA: TGTGCCAGCAGCTCCCCGGACTCTAGAGGGGAGCTGTTTTTT.

The chain combines TRBV9 with TRBJ2-3; the D is unclear. CDR3 length: 16 amino acids. V gave up 0 bases and J gave up 1 base, with 12 bases separating them. Germline CDR1 reads SGDLS; CDR2 reads YYNGEE. This CDR3 is CASSVVGNTGTDTQYF. The CDR3 nucleotides are TGTGCCAGCAGCGTAGTAGGAAATACAGGCACAGATACGCAGTATTTT.

V and J are TRBV14 and TRBJ2-3; the D is unclear. Germline V gene data show CDR1 as SGHDN and CDR2 as FVKESK. V dropped 1 base and J dropped 0 bases, with 5 bases sitting between them. This CDR3 region has 14 residues. The CDR3, as DNA: TGTGCCAGCAGCCAAGGCTTTAGCACAGATACGCAGTATTTT. Encoded protein: CASSQGFSTDTQYF. Supplemented by reference TRBV14 and TRBJ2-3, the full variable domain reads EAGVTQFPSHSVIEKGQTVTLRCDPISGHDNLYWYRRVMGKEIKFLLHFVKESKQDESGMPNNRFLAERTGGTYSTLKVQPAELEDSGVYFCASSQGFSTDTQYFGPGTRLTVL.

Comment on this clone: This sample includes further DNA sequences coding for the same CDR3. The genes are TRBV28 and TRBJ2-1, with D unclear. V was shortened by 4 bases and J by 3 bases, with 4 bases between the two germline ends. CDR1 is MDHEN and CDR2 is SYDVKM in the germline V gene. The CDR3 contains 12 residues. The CDR3 reads CASSYNYNEQFF. The CDR3 coding sequence is TGTGCCAGCAGTTATAACTACAATGAGCAGTTCTTC.

This rearrangement joins TRBV29-1 to TRBJ2-5, with 12 bases matching TRBD2. The CDR3 covers 14 residues. CDR1 and CDR2 (germline): SQVTM, ANQGSEA. The V gene end was trimmed by 5 bases and the J gene end by 5 bases; junction bases not matched to a gene: 6. CDR3 in DNA: TGCAGCGTTAACGGACTAGCGGGGAGGGAGACCCAGTACTTC. Protein sequence: CSVNGLAGRETQYF. Combining the CDR3 with reference TRBV29-1 and TRBJ2-5 gives the whole variable domain SAVISQKPSRDICQRGTSLTIQCQVDSQVTMMFWYRQQPGQSLTLIATANQGSEATYESGFVIDKFPISRPNLTFSTLTVSNMSPEDSSIYLCSVNGLAGRETQYFGPGTRLLVL.

This chain joins TRBV6-5 and TRBJ1-5; D remains ambiguous. The CDR3 is made up of 14 amino acids. V was trimmed by 6 bases and J by 3 bases, leaving 12 bases between them. CDR1 is MNHEY, CDR2 SVGAGI, per germline. CDR3 sequence (DNA): TGTGCCAGCAGCGTCCGGGCCTTCAATCAGCCCCAGCATTTT. Its translation: CASSVRAFNQPQHF.

The sample holds a few counts of this clone. The gene calls are TRBV19 and TRBJ1-1; no clear D. This CDR3 is 15 amino acids long. V lost 2 bases and J lost 4, with 14 bases in between. Germline assignment: CDR1 LNHDA and CDR2 SQIVND (reference sequence). CDR3 region: CASSISTILGTEAFF. In DNA form, the CDR3 reads TGTGCCAGTAGTATATCGACCATCTTGGGCACTGAAGCTTTCTTT.

This clone has just a few counts. The V gene is TRBV7-9, the J gene TRBJ1-5; D is possibly TRBD1 (6 bases). With 5 bases removed from V and 3 bases from J, the gap between germline ends came to 11 bases. Germline lookup yields CDR1 SEHNR and CDR2 FQNEAQ (reference sequence). The CDR3 totals 14 residues. CDR3 protein: CASSKGGLNQPQHF. The CDR3 coding sequence is TGTGCCAGCAGCAAAGGGGGGCTCAATCAGCCCCAGCATTTT.

Regarding this clone: Other DNA sequences in the sample encode the same CDR3. V usage is TRBV4-3 and J usage is TRBJ2-7; D may be TRBD2 (6 bases). This CDR3 comprises 13 residues. CDR1 and CDR2 (germline): LGHNA, YSLEER. The V end was cut by 4 bases, the J end by 1 base, with 8 bases between. CDR3 residues: CASSPGLSYEQYF. The DNA of the CDR3 is TGCGCCAGCAGCCCAGGACTATCCTACGAGCAGTACTTC.

This chain links TRBV5-6 with TRBJ1-2, with D possibly being TRBD1 (5 bases). From germline, CDR1 is SGHDT and CDR2 YYEEEE. Trimming took off 4 bases at V and 0 bases at J, with 7 bases between the two ends. This CDR3 is built from 13 residues. The CDR3 region is CASSPTANYGYTF. The CDR3 DNA is TGTGCCAGCAGCCCGACAGCTAACTATGGCTACACCTTC.

The CDR3 spells CASSVGLALEQYF. CDR3 in DNA: TGTGCCAGCAGCGTAGGACTAGCGCTCGAGCAGTACTTC. The rearrangement joins TRBV9 to TRBJ2-7, with 8 nucleotides matching TRBD2. The CDR3 is 13 residues long. Germline CDR1 SGDLS, CDR2 YYNGEE. Germline trimming cut 0 bases from V and 6 bases from J; bases unmatched to any gene: 2. Full variable domain (rest looked up from reference TRBV9 and TRBJ2-7): DSGVTQTPKHLITATGQRVTLRCSPRSGDLSVYWYQQSLDQGLQFLIQYYNGEERAKGNILERFSAQQFPDLHSELNLSSLELGDSALYFCASSVGLALEQYFGPGTRLTVT.

Concerning this clone: Other DNA sequences in this sample translate to the same CDR3. The J gene is TRBJ2-7, the V gene TRBV5-1, with D possibly being TRBD2 (6 bases). CDR1 and CDR2 from the germline V gene are SGHRS and YFSETQ. This CDR3 is built from 14 residues. Trimming took off 4 bases at V and 1 base at J, with 12 bases between the two ends. The CDR3 reads CASSGRDSSYEQYF. CDR3 sequence (DNA): TGCGCCAGCAGCGGCCGGGACTCTTCCTACGAGCAGTACTTC.

This clone occurred once. The chain has TRBV15 and TRBJ1-2, with unresolved D. Trimming removed 0 bases from V and 5 bases from J, with 7 bases in between. CDR1 is LNHNV, CDR2 YYDKDF, per germline (reference sequence). The CDR3 sequence is 13 residues long. The CDR3 spells CATSRDIVYGYTF. Here the CDR3 DNA reads TGTGCCACCAGCAGAGATATCGTTTATGGCTACACCTTC.